This T cell receptor beta chain appears in the sequencing data of a study of CD8 T cells in Susac syndrome. In the study overall: Within the sequenced Susac syndrome patient group, five or six exhibited active disease and fewer than 10 were in remission. General study points: The authors found no clonal expansion in Susac syndrome CD4+ T cell repertoires.

TCR beta sequencing was performed on blood CD8+ and CD4+ T cells. Negative isolation was used for CD8+ and CD4+ T cells, and FACS enrichment was applied to TEMRA cells. Reverse transcription used about 0.5 to 1 ug RNA and random hexamers. TCRdb ran MiXCR on the immunoSEQ multiplex PCR reads and lists one entry per CDR3 protein. In the table there are some 180,000 distinct CDR3 sequences, around 94% of which are singletons. The CDR3 consists of 16 residues. CDR1 is MGHRA and CDR2 is YSYEKL in the germline V gene. The V gene end was trimmed by 1 base and the J gene end by 4 bases; junction bases not matched to a gene: 6. As to this clonotype: Its antigen is not identified.

J is TRBJ1-5 and V is TRBV4-1; 8 nucleotides agree with TRBD1. Specimen: CD4+ T cells from PBMCs. This receptor was obtained from a human donor with Susac syndrome. The CDR3 sequence: CASSQGRTGRNQPQHF. The CDR3 DNA sequence: TGCGCCAGCAGCCAAGGGCGGACAGGGCGGAATCAGCCCCAGCATTTT.